Following are 15 T cell receptor beta chains from one sample sequenced in a study of T cell responses to AZD1222 COVID-19 vaccine. The assay was immunoSEQ multiplex PCR, and TCRdb's table has in-frame clones only and misses some. Among approximately 200,000 clones listed, around 93% were seen once. The source was peripheral blood, collected on day 0 of AZD1222 vaccination. Every receptor here comes from an adult in good health.

This clone was counted once. This chain links TRBV28 with TRBJ1-5; D gene unclear. This CDR3 is 14 amino acids long. V was clipped by 5 bases and J by 5 bases, with 13 bases between them. Germline V gene sequence: CDR1 MDHEN, CDR2 SYDVKM. CDR3 DNA: TGTGCCAGCAGTCTGCCGGGGAAAGATCAGCCCCAGCATTTT. Amino acids: CASSLPGKDQPQHF.

Written as DNA, the CDR3 is TGCGCCAGCAGTGAGGGGGTCGGGGGGCCGGGTTGGAATGAGCAGTTCTTC. Protein sequence: CASSEGVGGPGWNEQFF. The chain carries TRBV10-2 and TRBJ2-1; a weak D match, TRBD2 (7 bases). Germline V lookup: CDR1 WSHSY, CDR2 SAAADI. Trimming shortened V by 2 bases and J by 7 bases, and 21 bases separated the two germline ends. This CDR3 spans 17 amino acids.

The rearrangement links TRBV28 to TRBJ1-2, with D perhaps TRBD1 (5 bases). The CDR3 extends over 12 amino acids. The germline gives CDR1 MDHEN, CDR2 SYDVKM. Trimming shortened V by 10 bases and J by 7 bases, and 16 bases separated the two germline ends. CDR3 sequence: CANQRQGFGYTF. CDR3 sequence (DNA): TGTGCCAATCAGAGGCAGGGATTTGGCTACACCTTC.

CDR3 loop: CASSHGLAGGWTYEQYF. The DNA for the CDR3 is TGCGCCAGCAGCCACGGACTAGCGGGAGGGTGGACCTACGAGCAGTACTTC. The V gene is TRBV5-1, the J gene TRBJ2-7, with 15 bases aligning to TRBD2. The J segment lost 2 bases and the V segment lost 4 bases, leaving 7 bases of the junction unmatched. The CDR3 is made up of 17 amino acids. The germline gives CDR1 SGHRS, CDR2 YFSETQ.

The rearrangement links TRBV24-1 to TRBJ2-7, with 12 positions matching TRBD2. V lost 0 bases and J lost 3; bases outside the gene matches: 11. CDR3 length: 19 residues. Germline assignment: CDR1 KGHDR and CDR2 SFDVKD. CDR3 protein: CATSDLRLAGDRIHYEQYF. Here the CDR3 DNA reads TGTGCCACCAGTGATTTGAGACTAGCGGGAGACCGGATTCACTACGAGCAGTACTTC.

The rearrangement joins TRBV30 to TRBJ1-5, with TRBD1 matching 11 bases. The V segment lost 2 bases and the J segment 2 bases; nucleotides outside the gene matches: 11. Germline CDR1 is GTSNPN and CDR2 is SVGIG (reference sequence). The CDR3 contains 18 residues. The CDR3 DNA is TGTGCCTGGAGTCCAAGGACAGGGGGCCTATACGGCAATCAGCCCCAGCATTTT. Translated: CAWSPRTGGLYGNQPQHF.

The rearrangement links TRBV2 to TRBJ1-4, with 11 positions matching TRBD1. V was clipped by 6 bases and J by 8 bases; unmatched bases: 8. CDR1 is SNHLY, CDR2 FYNNEI, per germline. The CDR3 spans 15 residues. CDR3 coding DNA: TGTGCCAGCAGCGCGGACAGGGGGCTTCGGGAAAAACTGTTTTTT. Protein product: CASSADRGLREKLFF.

The CDR3 region is CASSTMTRGFTEAFF. CDR3 DNA sequence: TGTGCCAGCAGCACTATGACACGCGGCTTCACTGAAGCTTTCTTT. The chain uses TRBV11-2 and TRBJ1-1; D is uncertain. Trimming removed 5 bases at V and 4 bases at J, with 17 bases between. This CDR3 has 15 amino acids. Germline V gene lookup returns CDR1 SGHAT and CDR2 FQNNGV.

This chain joins TRBV2 and TRBJ2-1; 10 positions match TRBD2. The CDR3 totals 17 residues. With V trimmed by 2 bases and J by 2 bases, 6 bases remained unmatched. Germline assignment: CDR1 SNHLY and CDR2 FYNNEI. CDR3 in amino acids: CASSELASGRPYNEQFF. CDR3 DNA: TGTGCCAGCAGTGAATTGGCTAGCGGGAGACCCTACAATGAGCAGTTCTTC.

This rearrangement joins TRBV5-5 to TRBJ1-2; a weak D match, TRBD1 (5 bases). The CDR3 is 15 amino acids. V lost 3 bases and J lost 6, with 18 bases in between. The germline V gene encodes CDR1 SGHKS and CDR2 YYEKEE (reference sequence). The CDR3 loop is CASSSVWDGGNGYTF. Here the CDR3 DNA reads TGTGCCAGCAGCTCAGTATGGGACGGCGGGAATGGCTACACCTTC.

Remarks on this clone: This CDR3 is also generated by other DNA sequences in the sample. J is TRBJ1-4 and V is TRBV18, with D uncertain. The CDR3 length is 11 residues. V was clipped by 3 bases and J by 5 bases, with 1 base between them. Germline-derived CDR1 and CDR2 are KGHSH and LQKENI. CDR3 region: CASSPNEKLFF. DNA of the CDR3: TGTGCCAGCTCACCGAATGAAAAACTGTTTTTT.

This sequence joins TRBV19 and TRBJ1-3; TRBD1 might be the D (5 bases). Germline lookup yields CDR1 LNHDA and CDR2 SQIVND (reference sequence). The CDR3 covers 14 residues. Trimming removed 3 bases from V and 4 bases from J, with 10 bases in between. The CDR3 sequence is CASSMSGYGNTIYF. The CDR3 DNA reads TGTGCCAGTAGTATGTCAGGGTACGGAAACACCATATATTTT.

The rearrangement joins TRBV6-1 to TRBJ1-4; possible D gene TRBD1, 5 bases. The CDR3 loop spans 13 amino acids. CDR1 is MNHNS and CDR2 is SASEGT in the germline V gene. V lost 0 bases, J lost 15 bases, and 14 bases lay in between. CDR3 sequence: CASSEAAIGTVFF. The DNA of the CDR3 is TGTGCCAGCAGTGAAGCGGCAATCGGGACCGTGTTTTTT.

J is TRBJ1-1 and V is TRBV4-3; D remains ambiguous. The germline CDR1 and CDR2 sequences are LGHNA and YSLEER. CDR3 size: 13 residues. Trimming cost V 0 bases and J 0 bases, with 2 bases left between them. The CDR3 spells CASSQEVNTEAFF. CDR3 nucleotide sequence: TGCGCCAGCAGCCAAGAGGTGAACACTGAAGCTTTCTTT.

In DNA form, the CDR3 reads TGTGCCAGCAGTAAACAGGGGGCGAACACTGAAGCTTTCTTT. Its protein is CASSKQGANTEAFF. The J gene is TRBJ1-1, the V gene TRBV6-2 or TRBV6-3; 9 bases match TRBD1. CDR1 MNHEY and CDR2 SVGEGT come from the germline V gene. The V gene end was trimmed by 5 bases and the J gene end by 1 base; junction bases not matched to a gene: 2. This CDR3 comprises 14 residues.